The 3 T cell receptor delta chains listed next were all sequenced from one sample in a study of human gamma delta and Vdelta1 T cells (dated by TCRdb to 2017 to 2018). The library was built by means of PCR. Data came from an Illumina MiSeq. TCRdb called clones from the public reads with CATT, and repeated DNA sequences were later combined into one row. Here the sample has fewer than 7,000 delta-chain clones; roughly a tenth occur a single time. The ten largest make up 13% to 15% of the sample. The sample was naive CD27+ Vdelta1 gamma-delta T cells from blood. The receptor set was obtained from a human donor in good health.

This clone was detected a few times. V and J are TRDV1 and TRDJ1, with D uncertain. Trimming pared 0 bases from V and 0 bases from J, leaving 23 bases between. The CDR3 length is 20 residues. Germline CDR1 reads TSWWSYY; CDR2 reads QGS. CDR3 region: CALGELNSRVRVSYTDKLIF. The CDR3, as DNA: TGTGCTCTTGGGGAACTTAACAGCAGGGTGCGGGTTTCGTACACCGATAAACTCATCTTT.

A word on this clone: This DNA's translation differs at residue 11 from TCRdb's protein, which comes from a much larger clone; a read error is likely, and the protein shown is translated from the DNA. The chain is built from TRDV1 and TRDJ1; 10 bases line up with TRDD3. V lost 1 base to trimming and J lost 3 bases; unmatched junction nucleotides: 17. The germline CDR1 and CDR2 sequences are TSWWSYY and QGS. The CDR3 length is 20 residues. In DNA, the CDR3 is TGTGCTCTTGGGGAACGCCCACACTGGGGGATGAAGGGTTTCCCCGATAAACTCATCTTT. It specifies CALGERPHWGMKGFPDKLIF.

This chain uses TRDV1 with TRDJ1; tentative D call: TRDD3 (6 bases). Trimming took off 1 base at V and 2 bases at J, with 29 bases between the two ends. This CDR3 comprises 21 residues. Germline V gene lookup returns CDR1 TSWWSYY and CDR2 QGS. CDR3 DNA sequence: TGTGCTCTTGGGGAACGGGCGTTTACCCGGGGGAGTCCCTATAGGACCGATAAACTCATCTTT. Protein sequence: CALGERAFTRGSPYRTDKLIF.